This entry is about one T cell receptor beta chain. The target antigen is unknown. Germline values: CDR1 MDHEN, CDR2 SYDVKM. Trimming cost V 3 bases and J 5 bases; bases outside gene matches: 7. CDR3 length equals 16 residues. This specimen belongs to a study of T cell responses to AZD1222 COVID-19 vaccine. Overall study results and limits: Donors, mostly white British, included more females; clonal diversity was possibly underestimated.

Method: immunoSEQ multiplex PCR; TCRdb's copy keeps in-frame clones and lacks some. This table has approximately 89,000 clones, approximately 90% appearing once. The chain links TRBV28 to TRBJ1-3, with 10 bases matching TRBD1. The sequence was obtained from an adult in good health. Sequencing used peripheral blood, obtained on day 0 of AZD1222 vaccination. The CDR3 nucleotides read TGTGCCAGCAGTTTCATAGGACAGGGGGATCGAAACACCATATATTTT. Translated, it gives CASSFIGQGDRNTIYF.